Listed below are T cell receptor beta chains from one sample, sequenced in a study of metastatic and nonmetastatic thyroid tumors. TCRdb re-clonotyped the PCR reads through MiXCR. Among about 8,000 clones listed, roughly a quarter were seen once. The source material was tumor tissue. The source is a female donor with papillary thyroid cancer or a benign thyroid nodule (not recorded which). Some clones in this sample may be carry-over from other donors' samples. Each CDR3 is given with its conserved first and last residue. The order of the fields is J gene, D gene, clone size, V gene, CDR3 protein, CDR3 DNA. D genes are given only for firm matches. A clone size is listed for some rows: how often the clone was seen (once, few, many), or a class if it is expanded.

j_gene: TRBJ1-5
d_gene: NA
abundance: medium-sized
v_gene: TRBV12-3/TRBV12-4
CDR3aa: CASSLGGTNQPQHF
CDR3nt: TGTGCCAGCAGTTTAGGGGGAACCAATCAGCCCCAGCATTTT

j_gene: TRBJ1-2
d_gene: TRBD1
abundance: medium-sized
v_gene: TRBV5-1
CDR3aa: CASSRGAGGAGYTF
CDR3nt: TGCGCCAGCAGCAGAGGTGCAGGGGGCGCCGGCTACACCTTC

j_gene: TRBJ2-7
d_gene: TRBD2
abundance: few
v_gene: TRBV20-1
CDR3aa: CSASRGGGWLGEQYF
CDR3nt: TGCAGTGCTAGCCGCGGGGGGGGATGGCTCGGGGAGCAGTACTTC

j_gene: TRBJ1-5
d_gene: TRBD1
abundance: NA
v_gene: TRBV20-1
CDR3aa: CSAGGTGVENYNQPQHF
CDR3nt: TGCAGTGCTGGAGGGACAGGGGTCGAGAATTACAATCAGCCCCAGCATTTT

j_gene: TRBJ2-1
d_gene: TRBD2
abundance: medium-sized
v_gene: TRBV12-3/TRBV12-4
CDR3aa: CASSRRTSGGYNEQFF
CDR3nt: TGTGCCAGCAGCCGTCGGACTAGCGGGGGGTACAATGAGCAGTTCTTC

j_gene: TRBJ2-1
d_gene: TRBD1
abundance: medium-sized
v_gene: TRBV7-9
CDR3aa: CASSWGQGTGNEQFF
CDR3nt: TGTGCCAGCAGCTGGGGACAGGGGACGGGGAATGAGCAGTTCTTC

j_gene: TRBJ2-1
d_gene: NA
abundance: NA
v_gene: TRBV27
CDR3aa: CARSKGLANQGAEQFF
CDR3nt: TGTGCCAGAAGTAAAGGTTTAGCCAACCAAGGTGCTGAGCAGTTCTTC

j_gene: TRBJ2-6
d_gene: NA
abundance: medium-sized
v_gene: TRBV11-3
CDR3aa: CASSLVRDVLTF
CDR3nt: TGTGCCAGCAGCTTAGTCCGAGACGTCCTGACTTTC

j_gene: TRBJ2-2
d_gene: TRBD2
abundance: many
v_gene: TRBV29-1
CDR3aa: CSVGDYLNTGELFF
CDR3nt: TGCAGCGTAGGGGACTATCTGAACACCGGGGAGCTGTTTTTT

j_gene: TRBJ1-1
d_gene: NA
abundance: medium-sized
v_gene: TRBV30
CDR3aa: CASKGGMNTEAFF
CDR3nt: TGTGCCTCAAAGGGGGGTATGAACACTGAAGCTTTCTTT

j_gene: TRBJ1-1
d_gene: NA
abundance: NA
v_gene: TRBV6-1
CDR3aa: CASRTGRNTEAFF
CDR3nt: TGTGCCAGCAGAACAGGGAGGAACACTGAAGCTTTCTTT

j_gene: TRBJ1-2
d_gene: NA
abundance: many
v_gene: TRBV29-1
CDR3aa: CSVVQTYGYTF
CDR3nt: TGCAGCGTTGTCCAGACCTATGGCTACACCTTC

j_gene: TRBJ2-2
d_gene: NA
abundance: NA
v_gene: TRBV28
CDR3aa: CASSFGGQSSRELFF
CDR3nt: TGTGCCAGCAGTTTTGGAGGACAGTCCTCAAGGGAGCTGTTTTTT

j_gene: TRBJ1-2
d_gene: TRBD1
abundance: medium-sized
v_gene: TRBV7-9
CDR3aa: CATETGGGYGYTF
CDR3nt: TGTGCCACCGAGACAGGGGGCGGCTATGGCTACACCTTC

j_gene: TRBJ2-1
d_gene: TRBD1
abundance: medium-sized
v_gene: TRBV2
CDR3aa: CASSEASTGNNEQFF
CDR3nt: TGTGCCAGCAGTGAAGCCTCGACAGGGAACAATGAGCAGTTCTTC

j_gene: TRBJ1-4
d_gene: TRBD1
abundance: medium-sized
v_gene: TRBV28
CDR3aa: CASNAGQAEKLFF
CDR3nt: TGTGCCAGCAATGCCGGACAGGCTGAAAAACTGTTTTTT

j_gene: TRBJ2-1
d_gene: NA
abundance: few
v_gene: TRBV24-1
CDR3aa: CATSDYSNGNEQFF
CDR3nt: TGTGCCACCAGTGATTACTCTAATGGCAATGAGCAGTTCTTC

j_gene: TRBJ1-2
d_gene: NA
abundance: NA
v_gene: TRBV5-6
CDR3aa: CASSPGAGFNYGYTF
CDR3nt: TGTGCCAGCAGCCCCGGGGCAGGTTTCAACTATGGCTACACCTTC

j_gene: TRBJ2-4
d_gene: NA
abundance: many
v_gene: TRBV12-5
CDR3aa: CASGLDDRAKNIQYF
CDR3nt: TGTGCTAGTGGTTTGGATGACAGAGCCAAAAACATTCAGTACTTC

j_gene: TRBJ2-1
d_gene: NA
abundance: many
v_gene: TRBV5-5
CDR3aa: CASSQQTRGYNEQFF
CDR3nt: TGTGCCAGCAGCCAGCAGACTAGGGGGTACAATGAGCAGTTCTTC

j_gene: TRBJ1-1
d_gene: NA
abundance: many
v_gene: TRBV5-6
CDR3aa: CASSWAGSPEAFF
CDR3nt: TGTGCCAGCAGCTGGGCAGGGAGCCCTGAAGCTTTCTTT

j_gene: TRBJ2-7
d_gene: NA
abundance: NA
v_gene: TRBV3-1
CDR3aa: CASSQGGVGAVYEQYF
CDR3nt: TGTGCCAGCAGCCAAGGGGGCGTGGGGGCCGTCTACGAGCAGTACTTC

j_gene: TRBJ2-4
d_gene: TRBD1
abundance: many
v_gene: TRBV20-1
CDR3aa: CSANPQGDKNIQYF
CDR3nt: TGCAGTGCAAACCCTCAGGGGGACAAAAACATTCAGTACTTC

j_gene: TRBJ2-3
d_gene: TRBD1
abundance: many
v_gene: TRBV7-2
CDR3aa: CASSHSGGDTQYF
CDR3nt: TGTGCCAGCAGCCATTCAGGGGGAGATACGCAGTATTTT

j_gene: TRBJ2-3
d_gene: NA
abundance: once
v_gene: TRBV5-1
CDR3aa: CASIPTLAWGTDTQYF
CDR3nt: TGCGCCAGCATCCCGACCCTAGCGTGGGGCACAGATACGCAGTATTTT

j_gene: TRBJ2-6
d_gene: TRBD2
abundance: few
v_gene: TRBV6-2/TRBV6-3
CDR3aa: CATGRASGENVLTF
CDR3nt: TGTGCCACGGGGAGGGCGTCTGGGGAAAACGTCCTGACTTTC

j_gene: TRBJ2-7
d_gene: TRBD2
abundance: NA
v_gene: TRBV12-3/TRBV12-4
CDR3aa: CASSLGGLRECLNYEQYF
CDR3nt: TGCGCCAGCAGTTTGGGTGGTTTGCGGGAGTGCCTTAATTACGAGCAGTACTTC

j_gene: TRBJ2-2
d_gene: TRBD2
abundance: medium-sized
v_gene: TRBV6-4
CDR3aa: CASSDIKGLAGANTGELFF
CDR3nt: TGTGCCAGCAGTGATATAAAAGGACTAGCGGGGGCCAACACCGGGGAGCTGTTTTTT

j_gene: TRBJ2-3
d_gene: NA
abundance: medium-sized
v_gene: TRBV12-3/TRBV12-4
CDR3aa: CASSLGQGTDTQYF
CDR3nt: TGTGCCAGCAGTTTGGGGCAGGGCACAGATACGCAGTATTTT

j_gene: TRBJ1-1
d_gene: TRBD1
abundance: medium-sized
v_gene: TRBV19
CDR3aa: CASRPGGQGKVGAFF
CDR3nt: TGTGCCAGTAGACCGGGGGGACAGGGCAAAGTCGGAGCTTTCTTT

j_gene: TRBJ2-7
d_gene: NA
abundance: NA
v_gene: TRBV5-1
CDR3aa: CAISLVQGNYEQYF
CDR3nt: TGCGCCATCAGCTTGGTTCAGGGAAACTACGAGCAGTACTTC

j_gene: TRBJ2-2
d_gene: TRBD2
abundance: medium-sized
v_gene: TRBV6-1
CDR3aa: CATLSGLASGELFF
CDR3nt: TGTGCCACCCTATCGGGACTAGCGTCCGGGGAGCTGTTTTTT

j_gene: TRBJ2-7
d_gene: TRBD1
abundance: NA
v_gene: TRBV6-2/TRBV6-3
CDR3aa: CASSQLQGGEQYF
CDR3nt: TGTGCCAGCAGCCAACTACAGGGGGGTGAGCAGTACTTC

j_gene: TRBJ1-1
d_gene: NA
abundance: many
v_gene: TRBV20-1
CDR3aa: CSARDARKGTEAFF
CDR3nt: TGCAGTGCTAGAGATGCCAGGAAAGGGACTGAAGCTTTCTTT

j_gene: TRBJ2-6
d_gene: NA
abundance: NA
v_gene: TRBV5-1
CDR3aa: CASSLDSGANVLTF
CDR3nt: TGCGCCAGCAGCTTAGACTCTGGGGCCAACGTCCTGACTTTC

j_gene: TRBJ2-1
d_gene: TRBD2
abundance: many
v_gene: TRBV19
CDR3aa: CASSIRREGRNEQFF
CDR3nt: TGTGCCAGTAGTATTCGACGGGAGGGCCGCAATGAGCAGTTCTTC

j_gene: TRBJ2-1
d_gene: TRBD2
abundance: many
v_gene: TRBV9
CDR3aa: CASSARGVGLAVYNEQFF
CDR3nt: TGTGCCAGCAGCGCCCGAGGTGTTGGACTAGCGGTATACAATGAGCAGTTCTTC

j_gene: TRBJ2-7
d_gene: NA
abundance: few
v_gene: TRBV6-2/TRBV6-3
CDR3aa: CASSYSMRDGGYEQYF
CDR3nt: TGTGCCAGCAGTTACTCGATGCGGGACGGGGGCTACGAGCAGTACTTC

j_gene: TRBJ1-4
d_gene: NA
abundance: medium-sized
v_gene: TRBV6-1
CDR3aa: CASSGREGPEKLFF
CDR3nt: TGTGCCAGCAGTGGGCGGGAGGGTCCTGAAAAACTGTTTTTT

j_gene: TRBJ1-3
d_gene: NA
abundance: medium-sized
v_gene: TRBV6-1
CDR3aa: CASRLRDAHSGNTIYF
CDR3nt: TGTGCCAGCAGATTACGAGACGCGCATTCTGGAAACACCATATATTTT

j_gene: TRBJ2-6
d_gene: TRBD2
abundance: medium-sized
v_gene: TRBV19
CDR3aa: CASSIEGLAGGWGANVLTF
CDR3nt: TGTGCCAGTAGTATCGAGGGACTAGCGGGAGGATGGGGGGCCAACGTCCTGACTTTC

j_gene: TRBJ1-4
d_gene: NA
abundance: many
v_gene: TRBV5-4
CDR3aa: CASSDGAGTEKLFF
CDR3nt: TGTGCCAGCAGTGACGGGGCAGGGACTGAAAAACTGTTTTTT

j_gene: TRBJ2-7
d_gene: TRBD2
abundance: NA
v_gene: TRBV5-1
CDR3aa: CASSFSGGSLEQYF
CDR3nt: TGCGCCAGCAGCTTCTCGGGAGGATCTCTCGAGCAGTACTTC

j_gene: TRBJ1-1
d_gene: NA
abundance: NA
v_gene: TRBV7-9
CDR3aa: CASRTWAVGTEAFF
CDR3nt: TGTGCCAGCAGGACCTGGGCCGTTGGGACTGAAGCTTTCTTT

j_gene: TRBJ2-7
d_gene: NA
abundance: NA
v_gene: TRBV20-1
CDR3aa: CSTIPVGGGYEQYF
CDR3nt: TGCAGTACTATTCCGGTGGGAGGAGGGTACGAGCAGTACTTC

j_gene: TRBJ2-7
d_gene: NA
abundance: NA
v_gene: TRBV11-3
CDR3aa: CASSPTGIYEWYF
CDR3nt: TGTGCCAGCAGCCCCACGGGCATCTACGAGTGGTACTTC

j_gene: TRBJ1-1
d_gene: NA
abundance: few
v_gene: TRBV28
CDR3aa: CVSSFRGRVAFF
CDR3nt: TGTGTCAGCAGTTTCCGGGGTCGGGTAGCTTTCTTT

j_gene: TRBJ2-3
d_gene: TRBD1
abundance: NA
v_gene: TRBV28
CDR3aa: CASSAGTGEIDTQYF
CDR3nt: TGTGCCAGCAGTGCCGGGACAGGGGAGATAGATACGCAGTATTTT

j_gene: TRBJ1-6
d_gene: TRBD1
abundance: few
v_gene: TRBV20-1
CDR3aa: CSASRQGSNSPLHF
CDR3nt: TGCAGTGCTTCCCGACAGGGAAGTAATTCACCCCTCCACTTT

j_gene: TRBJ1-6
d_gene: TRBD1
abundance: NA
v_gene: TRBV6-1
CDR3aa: CASTLLRGGPAYSPLHF
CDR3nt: TGTGCCAGCACCCTTCTCAGGGGGGGTCCGGCATATTCACCCCTCCACTTT

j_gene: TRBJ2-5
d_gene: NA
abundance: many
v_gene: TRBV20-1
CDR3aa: CSARGSQPHQETQYF
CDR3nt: TGCAGTGCTAGAGGGAGCCAGCCCCACCAAGAGACCCAGTACTTC

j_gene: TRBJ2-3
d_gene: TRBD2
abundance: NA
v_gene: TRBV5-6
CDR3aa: CASSLLREGRYTQYF
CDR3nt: TGTGCCAGCAGCTTGCTTCGGGAGGGCCGGTATACTCAGTATTTT

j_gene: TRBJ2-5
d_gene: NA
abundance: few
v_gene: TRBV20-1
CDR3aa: CSARHQETQYF
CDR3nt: TGCAGTGCTAGACACCAAGAGACCCAGTACTTC

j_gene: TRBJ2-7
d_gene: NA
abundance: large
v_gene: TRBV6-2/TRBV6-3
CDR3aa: CASGVSGEQYF
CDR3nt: TGTGCCAGCGGCGTATCGGGGGAGCAGTACTTC

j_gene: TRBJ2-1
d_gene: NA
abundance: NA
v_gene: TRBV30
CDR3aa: CAWSEWGGNYNEQFF
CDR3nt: TGTGCCTGGAGTGAGTGGGGGGGCAACTACAATGAGCAGTTCTTC

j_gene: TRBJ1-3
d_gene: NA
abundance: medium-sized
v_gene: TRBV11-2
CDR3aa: CASSLRGGHNSGNTIYF
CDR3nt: TGTGCCAGCAGCCTTAGAGGGGGACACAACTCTGGAAACACCATATATTTT

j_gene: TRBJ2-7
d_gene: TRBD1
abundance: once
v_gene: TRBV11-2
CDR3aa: CASSFGSRGSNYEQYF
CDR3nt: TGTGCCAGCAGCTTCGGTAGCAGGGGGTCCAACTACGAGCAGTACTTC

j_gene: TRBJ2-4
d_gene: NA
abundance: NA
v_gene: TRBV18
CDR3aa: CASSREDQWAKNIQYF
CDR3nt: TGTGCCAGCTCACGGGAGGACCAATGGGCCAAAAACATTCAGTACTTC

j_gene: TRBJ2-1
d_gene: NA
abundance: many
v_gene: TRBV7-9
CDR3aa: CASSLISLHEQFF
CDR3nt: TGTGCCAGCAGCTTAATAAGCCTTCATGAGCAGTTCTTC